The subject of this entry is one T cell receptor beta chain. Its target is unknown. Here immunoSEQ multiplex PCR was the method, and the copy in TCRdb shows in-frame clones only, minus some. The data show over 15,000 clones, 82% seen once. The data stem from a study of CD4 T cells in relation to SARS-CoV-2 and coronaviruses. This CDR3 has 18 amino acids. Looked up from germline, CDR1 is MNHEY and CDR2 is SVGEGT. V lost 2 bases to trimming and J lost 5 bases, with 24 bases between them. Unexposed donor CD4+ T cells date from about 2011-2018, before the COVID-19 pandemic. Isolation of CD4+ T cells took place after around 11 days in culture.

The origin of this receptor is a human donor in good health. The chain carries TRBV6-2 or TRBV6-3 and TRBJ2-5; D is possibly TRBD2 (6 bases). What was sequenced was CD4+ T cells from PBMCs, cultured in vitro. CDR3 in DNA: TGTGCCAGCAGTTACACAAATCCTCCGTGGGGGGTGGGCGAGACCCAGTACTTC. It specifies CASSYTNPPWGVGETQYF.